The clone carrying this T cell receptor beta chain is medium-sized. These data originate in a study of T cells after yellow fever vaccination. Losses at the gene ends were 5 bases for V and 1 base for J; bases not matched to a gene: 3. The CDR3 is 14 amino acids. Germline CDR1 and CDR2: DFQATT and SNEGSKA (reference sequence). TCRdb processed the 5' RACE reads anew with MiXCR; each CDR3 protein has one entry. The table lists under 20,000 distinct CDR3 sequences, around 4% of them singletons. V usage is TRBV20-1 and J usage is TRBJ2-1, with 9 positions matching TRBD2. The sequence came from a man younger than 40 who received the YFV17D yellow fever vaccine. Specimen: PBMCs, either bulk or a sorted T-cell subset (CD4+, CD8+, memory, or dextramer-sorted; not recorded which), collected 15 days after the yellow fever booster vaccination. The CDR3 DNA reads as TGCAGTGCTGGTAGCGGGAGTTCCTACAATGAGCAGTTCTTC. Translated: CSAGSGSSYNEQFF.